These 18 T cell receptor beta chains were sequenced from one sample in a study of identical twins. TCRdb fed the 5' RACE reads into MiXCR, producing one record per CDR3 protein. This sample has under 900,000 distinct CDR3 sequences, with around a sixth found just once. The same sample was also used in a study of T cells expressing NK-cell markers.

Sequences were obtained from PBMCs. Receptors were obtained from a woman under 30 in good health.

The chain recombines TRBV20-1 with TRBJ2-7; TRBD1 matches 7 bases. The length of the CDR3 is 11 residues. CDR1 and CDR2 from the germline V gene are DFQATT and SNEGSKA (reference sequence). The V and J ends lost 5 bases and 5 bases, in that order; junction bases with no gene match: 3. CDR3 sequence: CSAGQADEQYF. CDR3 coding DNA: TGCAGTGCTGGACAGGCTGACGAGCAGTACTTC.

The V gene is TRBV7-9, the J gene TRBJ1-1; D is ambiguous. The CDR3 has 15 residues. Germline V gene lookup returns CDR1 SEHNR and CDR2 FQNEAQ (reference sequence). V dropped 3 bases and J dropped 1 base, with 12 bases sitting between them. The CDR3 DNA follows: TGTGCCAGCAGCTTCTCTCGGGTCCCGAACACTGAAGCTTTCTTT. It encodes CASSFSRVPNTEAFF.

The rearrangement links TRBV20-1 to TRBJ2-3; D assignment may be TRBD1 or TRBD2 (5 bases each). The CDR3 sequence is 13 residues long. Germline V gives CDR1 DFQATT, CDR2 SNEGSKA (reference sequence). Between the trimmed V and J ends, which lost 6 bases and 3 bases, there was a span of 13 bases. CDR3 amino acids: CSAQGGGTDTQYF. As DNA, the CDR3 is TGCAGTGCCCAGGGTGGGGGTACAGATACGCAGTATTTT.

The V and J genes are TRBV5-1 and TRBJ2-5, with 8 nucleotides matching TRBD2. This CDR3 contains 16 residues. Germline CDR1 is SGHRS and CDR2 is YFSETQ. Germline trimming cut 0 bases from V and 0 bases from J; bases unmatched to any gene: 4. The CDR3 here is CASSLGTSGDQETQYF. CDR3 sequence (DNA): TGCGCCAGCAGCTTGGGTACTAGCGGTGACCAAGAGACCCAGTACTTC.

This clonotype has only a few counts. This chain links TRBV5-6 with TRBJ1-5; no firm D call. This CDR3 region has 12 residues. Trimming left V 3 bases short and J 9 bases short, with 10 bases between. Germline values: CDR1 SGHDT, CDR2 YYEEEE. CDR3 in amino acids: CASSSRLGPQHF. The CDR3 bases are TGTGCCAGCAGCTCCCGACTTGGGCCCCAGCATTTT.

The J gene is TRBJ2-7, the V gene TRBV20-1, with 10 bases aligning to TRBD2. CDR1 and CDR2 (germline): DFQATT, SNEGSKA (reference sequence). V lost 3 bases to trimming and J lost 5 bases; unmatched junction nucleotides: 16. The CDR3 loop spans 17 amino acids. DNA for the CDR3: TGCAGTGCTAGTCCTAAGACCCCAGGGACTAGCGCCAACGAGCAGTACTTC. Its translation is CSASPKTPGTSANEQYF.

The chain is built from TRBV7-2 and TRBJ1-1; D not resolved. The CDR3 runs 13 residues. The germline CDR1 and CDR2 sequences are SGHTA and FQGNSA. V lost 1 base and J lost 8, with 11 bases in between. Here the CDR3 DNA reads TGTGCCAGCAGCTTAGGGGGAGACGGAGAAGCTTTCTTT. It specifies CASSLGGDGEAFF.

The chain joins TRBV29-1 to TRBJ2-7, with D possibly matching TRBD1 (5 bases). Germline loops: CDR1 SQVTM, CDR2 ANQGSEA. V was clipped by 7 bases and J by 0 bases, with 7 bases between them. CDR3 length: 11 amino acids. CDR3 nucleotide sequence: TGCAGCGGACAGAGCTCCTACGAGCAGTACTTC. Amino acids: CSGQSSYEQYF.

As DNA, the CDR3 is TGCAGTGCTAGAGATATTAGCGGGGGCCAAGAGACCCAGTACTTC. Amino acids: CSARDISGGQETQYF. The chain links TRBV20-1 to TRBJ2-5; the match to TRBD2 covers 9 bases. The germline V gene has CDR1 DFQATT and CDR2 SNEGSKA (reference sequence). This CDR3 contains 15 residues. With 0 bases clipped from V and 1 base from J, the junction kept 3 bases outside the gene matches.

The chain recombines TRBV15 with TRBJ2-1; TRBD1 aligns across 8 bases. There are 15 residues in the CDR3. The germline V gene encodes CDR1 LNHNV and CDR2 YYDKDF (reference sequence). Trimming removed 5 bases from V and 7 bases from J; junction bases left unmatched: 10. In DNA, the CDR3 is TGTGCCACCAGCGAGCCTTACAGGGGGATGAATGAGCAGTTCTTC. It is translated as CATSEPYRGMNEQFF.

There are a few counts of this clonotype. The CDR3: CASSRTGGQDGQPQHF. The CDR3 DNA reads TGTGCCAGCAGTCGCACCGGGGGACAGGACGGTCAGCCCCAGCATTTT. The chain carries TRBV6-2 or TRBV6-3 and TRBJ1-5; the match to TRBD1 covers 8 bases. V lost 5 bases and J lost 6; bases outside the gene matches: 12. Germline CDR1 reads MNHEY; CDR2 reads SVGEGT. The CDR3 extends over 16 amino acids.

This clonotype appeared a few times. The rearrangement joins TRBV5-1 to TRBJ2-5; D possibly corresponds to TRBD1 (6 bases). The V end was cut by 4 bases, the J end by 5 bases, with 21 bases between. From germline, CDR1 is SGHRS and CDR2 YFSETQ. The CDR3 covers 16 residues. CDR3 bases: TGCGCCAGCAGCCCAGGGGTGCGACTCCCTCCGGAGACCCAGTACTTC. Encoded protein: CASSPGVRLPPETQYF.

V usage is TRBV12-3 or TRBV12-4 and J usage is TRBJ2-2, with TRBD1 matching 7 bases. This CDR3 comprises 12 residues. V shed 7 bases and J 7 bases; nucleotides not matched to a gene: 3. CDR3 sequence (DNA): TGTGCCAGCATCGACAGGGTCGGGGAGCTGTTTTTT. Amino acids: CASIDRVGELFF.

The chain is built from TRBV4-1 and TRBJ2-3; the match to TRBD2 covers 11 bases. The V segment lost 4 bases and the J segment 5 bases; nucleotides outside the gene matches: 23. CDR1 MGHRA and CDR2 YSYEKL come from the germline V gene. The CDR3 covers 21 residues. The CDR3 is CASSRNTAADYFSGGGDTQYF. CDR3 DNA sequence: TGCGCCAGCAGCCGAAACACCGCCGCCGACTACTTTAGCGGGGGGGGAGATACGCAGTATTTT.

This clonotype was observed many times. V and J are TRBV29-1 and TRBJ2-3; D uncertain. CDR1 is SQVTM and CDR2 is ANQGSEA in the germline V gene. CDR3 length: 12 residues. V shed 6 bases and J shed 2 bases, with 9 bases lying between them. As DNA, the CDR3 is TGCAGCGTACCTGTTACCACAGATACGCAGTATTTT. Residues: CSVPVTTDTQYF.

This clonotype was observed a handful of times. V and J are TRBV20-1 and TRBJ1-1; D ambiguous. Trimming removed 0 bases from V and 0 bases from J, with 8 bases in between. In germline, CDR1 is DFQATT, CDR2 SNEGSKA (reference sequence). There are 14 residues in the CDR3. The CDR3, as DNA: TGCAGTGCTAGAGAAAAGGGCCTGAACACTGAAGCTTTCTTT. It yields the protein CSAREKGLNTEAFF.

This clonotype was detected only a few times. J is TRBJ2-4 and V is TRBV5-4; D ambiguous. Looked up from germline, CDR1 is SGHNT and CDR2 is YYREEE (reference sequence). V was trimmed by 1 base and J by 4 bases, leaving 24 bases between them. The CDR3 consists of 19 residues. CDR3 protein: CASSLFPDGSTNEKNIQYF. In nucleotides, the CDR3 is TGTGCCAGCAGCTTGTTTCCTGACGGCTCTACTAACGAGAAAAACATTCAGTACTTC.

In its sample, this clonotype was seen many times. The rearrangement links TRBV12-3 or TRBV12-4 to TRBJ2-3, with D perhaps TRBD2 (6 bases). V lost 5 bases, J lost 5 bases, and 11 bases lay in between. CDR3 length: 13 amino acids. The CDR3, as DNA: TGTGCCAGCAGTCCCCGGCGGGGAGATACGCAGTATTTT. Translated: CASSPRRGDTQYF.